A selection of T cell receptor beta chains follows, all from one sample in a study of T-cell memory formation after mild COVID-19. TCRdb independently ran MiXCR on the 5' RACE reads; one entry per CDR3 protein. The sample includes 450,000 or so distinct CDR3 sequences, around 18% seen only once; the top ten take about 8.8%. Sequences were obtained from PBMCs or a T cell subset sorted from them (not recorded which). These receptors originate from an adult woman who had mild COVID-19 (a few samples of this study predate the infection). Cell type and time point are not known. CDR3s leave out the opening cysteine and the closing phenylalanine or tryptophan.

CDR3	J	V	length
ASSYSSDRTAYEQY	TRBJ2-7	TRBV6-2/TRBV6-3	14
ASSPQQGMGEKLF	TRBJ1-4	TRBV7-9	13
ASGRSELVPRNEQF	TRBJ2-1	TRBV12-3/TRBV12-4	14
ASSFGQGAMNTEAF	TRBJ1-1	TRBV5-1	14
SVEPGYRETQY	TRBJ2-5	TRBV29-1	11
ASSPRSVATGELF	TRBJ2-2	TRBV27	13
ASSSDRGVGDTEAF	TRBJ1-1	TRBV5-1	14
ASSLTQGATVGYT	TRBJ1-2	TRBV12-3/TRBV12-4	13
ASSLHGGSEAF	TRBJ1-1	TRBV7-2	11
ASSHPTGNYGYT	TRBJ1-2	TRBV7-2	12
ASSQDRGKFSTGELF	TRBJ2-2	TRBV4-3	15
SGAAGGPADTQY	TRBJ2-3	TRBV20-1	12
ASSLSPANTEAF	TRBJ1-1	TRBV7-3	12
ASSSIEIAGRYNEQF	TRBJ2-1	TRBV7-9	15
ASSHPLQGSSYEQY	TRBJ2-7	TRBV7-9	14
ASSMGRGAGTGELF	TRBJ2-2	TRBV19	14
ASSGGVPPNEKLF	TRBJ1-4	TRBV7-9	13
ASSLGWRPPGNEQF	TRBJ2-1	TRBV27	14
ASSRPRGVGSGANVLT	TRBJ2-6	TRBV9	16
SARTGREVTEAF	TRBJ1-1	TRBV20-1	12
ASSSNSGRARDTQY	TRBJ2-3	TRBV7-9	14
AISDKAYEQY	TRBJ2-7	TRBV10-3	10
ASSFSTGNTEAF	TRBJ1-1	TRBV5-1	12
ASSFATSGETYEQY	TRBJ2-7	TRBV5-8	14
ASSLDAQPVNEQF	TRBJ2-1	TRBV11-2	13
ASSLSEGYSGYT	TRBJ1-2	TRBV7-9	12
ASSLEGLASGTYEQY	TRBJ2-7	TRBV7-8	15
ASSYRGLSQPQH	TRBJ1-5	TRBV12-3/TRBV12-4	12
ASEYPGLAGPSSYNEQF	TRBJ2-1	TRBV7-9	17
ASSPSGSWTDTQY	TRBJ2-3	TRBV7-3	13
ASSGTGVGTYEQY	TRBJ2-7	TRBV9	13
ASSRDTINAF	TRBJ1-1	TRBV5-6	10